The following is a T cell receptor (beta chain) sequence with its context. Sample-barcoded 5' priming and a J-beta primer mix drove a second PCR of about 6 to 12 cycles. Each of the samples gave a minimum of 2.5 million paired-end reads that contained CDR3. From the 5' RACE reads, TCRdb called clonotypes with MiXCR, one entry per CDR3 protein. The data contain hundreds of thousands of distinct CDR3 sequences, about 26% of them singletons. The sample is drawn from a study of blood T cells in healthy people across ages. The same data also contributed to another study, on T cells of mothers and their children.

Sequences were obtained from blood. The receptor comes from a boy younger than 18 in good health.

The CDR3 DNA sequence: TGTGCCACCAGCAGAGATCTTGGTGGAGGGGGCCACGAGCAGTACTTC. Translating it yields CATSRDLGGGGHEQYF. The chain links TRBV15 to TRBJ2-7, with D maybe TRBD1 (7 bases). The germline V and J ends were trimmed by 0 bases and 5 bases, with 17 bases remaining between them. There are 16 residues in the CDR3. Germline lookup yields CDR1 LNHNV and CDR2 YYDKDF (reference sequence).